This T cell receptor beta chain was retrieved from a study of CD8+ T cells in alopecia areata. Overall study: Each day, treated patients took oral tofacitinib twice, at 5 to 10 mg per dose.

This clone was observed once. No antigen is known for it. Whole-study results and caveats: Clonality in the scalp and expanded CD8+ clones ranked among the top 100 were significantly decreased by tofacitinib.

Treatment meaning: oral pan-JAK inhibitor, 5-10 mg twice daily. V was pared by 5 bases and J by 4 bases, with 12 bases between. CDR3 length: 14 residues. CDR1 PRHDT and CDR2 FYEKMQ come from the germline V gene (reference sequence). As the sequencing template, cDNA was produced by extracting RNA and reverse transcribing it. Data came from immunoSEQ multiplex PCR; TCRdb stores just in-frame clones and leaves some out. The sample records around 190,000 clones, roughly 60% being singletons. The receptor was derived from a human donor with alopecia areata. The sequencing here drew on CD4+ T cells sorted from blood, taken at week 24, from a patient treated with tofacitinib. The V gene is TRBV13, the J gene TRBJ2-1; tentatively, D is TRBD1 or TRBD2 (5 bases each). CDR3 DNA: TGTGCCAGCAGCCCCGGGACCGCTTACAATGAGCAGTTCTTC. Protein: CASSPGTAYNEQFF. Combining the CDR3 with reference TRBV13 and TRBJ2-1 gives the whole variable domain AAGVIQSPRHLIKEKRETATLKCYPIPRHDTVYWYQQGPGQDPQFLISFYEKMQSDKGSIPDRFSAQQFSDYHSELNMSSLELGDSALYFCASSPGTAYNEQFFGPGTRLTVL.